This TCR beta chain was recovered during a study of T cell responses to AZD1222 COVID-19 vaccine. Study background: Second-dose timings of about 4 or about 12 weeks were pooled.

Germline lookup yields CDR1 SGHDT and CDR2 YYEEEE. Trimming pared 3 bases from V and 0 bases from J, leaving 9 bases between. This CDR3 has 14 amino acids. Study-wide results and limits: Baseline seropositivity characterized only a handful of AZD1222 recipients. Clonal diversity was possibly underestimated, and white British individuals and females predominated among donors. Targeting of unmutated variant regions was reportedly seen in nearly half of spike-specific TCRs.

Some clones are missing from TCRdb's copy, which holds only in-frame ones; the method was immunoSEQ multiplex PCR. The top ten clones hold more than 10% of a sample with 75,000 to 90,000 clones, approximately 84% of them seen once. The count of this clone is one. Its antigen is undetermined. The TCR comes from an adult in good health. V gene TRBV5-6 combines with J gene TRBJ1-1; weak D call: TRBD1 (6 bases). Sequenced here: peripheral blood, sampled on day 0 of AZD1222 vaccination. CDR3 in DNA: TGTGCCAGCAGCTCGGACAGCATGAACACTGAAGCTTTCTTT. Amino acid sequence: CASSSDSMNTEAFF.